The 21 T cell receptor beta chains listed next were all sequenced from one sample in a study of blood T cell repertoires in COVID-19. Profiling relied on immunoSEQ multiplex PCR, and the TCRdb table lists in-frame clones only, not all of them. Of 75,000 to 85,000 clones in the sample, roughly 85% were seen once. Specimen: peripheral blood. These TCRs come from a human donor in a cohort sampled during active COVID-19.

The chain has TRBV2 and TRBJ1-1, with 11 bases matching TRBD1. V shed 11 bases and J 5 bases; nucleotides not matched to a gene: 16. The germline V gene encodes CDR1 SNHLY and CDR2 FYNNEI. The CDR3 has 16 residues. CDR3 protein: CAGGQGAGDGETEAFF. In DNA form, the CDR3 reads TGTGCCGGCGGACAGGGGGCGGGTGATGGGGAGACTGAAGCTTTCTTT. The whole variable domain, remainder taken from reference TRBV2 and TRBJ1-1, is EPEVTQTPSHQVTQMGQEVILRCVPISNHLYFYWYRQILGQKVEFLVSFYNNEISEKSEIFDDQFSVERPDGSNFTLKIRSTKLEDSAMYFCAGGQGAGDGETEAFFGQGTRLTVV.

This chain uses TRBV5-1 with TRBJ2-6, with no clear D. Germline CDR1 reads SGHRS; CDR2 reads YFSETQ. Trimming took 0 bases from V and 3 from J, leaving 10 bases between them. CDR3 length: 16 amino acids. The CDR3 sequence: CASSLAGPVGANVLTF. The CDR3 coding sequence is TGCGCCAGCAGCTTGGCTGGGCCGGTTGGGGCCAACGTCCTGACTTTC.

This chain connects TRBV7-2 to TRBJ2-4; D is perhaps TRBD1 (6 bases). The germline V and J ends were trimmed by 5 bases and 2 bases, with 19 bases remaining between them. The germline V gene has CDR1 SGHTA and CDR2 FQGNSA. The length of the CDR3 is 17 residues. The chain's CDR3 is CASSPGTSRLSKNIQYF. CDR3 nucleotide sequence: TGTGCCAGCAGCCCTGGGACATCCCGTTTGTCCAAAAACATTCAGTACTTC.

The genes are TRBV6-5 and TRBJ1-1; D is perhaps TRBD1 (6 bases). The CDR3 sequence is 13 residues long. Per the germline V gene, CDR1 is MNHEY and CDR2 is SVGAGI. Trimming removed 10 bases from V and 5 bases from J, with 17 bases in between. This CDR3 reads CAITQGLSTEAFF. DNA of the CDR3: TGTGCCATCACACAGGGTTTGTCTACTGAAGCTTTCTTT.

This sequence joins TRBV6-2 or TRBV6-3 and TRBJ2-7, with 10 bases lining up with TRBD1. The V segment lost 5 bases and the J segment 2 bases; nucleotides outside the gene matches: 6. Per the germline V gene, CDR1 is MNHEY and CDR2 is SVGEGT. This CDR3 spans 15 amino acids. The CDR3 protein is CASSDPGQGTYEQYF. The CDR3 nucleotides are TGTGCCAGCAGTGATCCGGGACAGGGGACCTACGAGCAGTACTTC.

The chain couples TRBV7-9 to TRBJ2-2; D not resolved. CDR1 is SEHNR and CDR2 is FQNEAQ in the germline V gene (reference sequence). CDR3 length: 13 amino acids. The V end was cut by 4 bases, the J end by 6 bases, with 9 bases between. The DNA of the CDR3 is TGTGCCAGCAGCTCCCTAAACTCCGGGGAGCTGTTTTTT. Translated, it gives CASSSLNSGELFF.

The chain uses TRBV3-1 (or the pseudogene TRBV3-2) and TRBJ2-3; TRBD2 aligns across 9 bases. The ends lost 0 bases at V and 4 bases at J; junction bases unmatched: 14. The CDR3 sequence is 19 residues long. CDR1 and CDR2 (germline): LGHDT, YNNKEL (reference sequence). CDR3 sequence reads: CASSQDNRRLAGTADTQYF. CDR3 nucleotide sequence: TGTGCCAGCAGCCAAGATAATAGGCGGCTAGCGGGAACGGCAGATACGCAGTATTTT.

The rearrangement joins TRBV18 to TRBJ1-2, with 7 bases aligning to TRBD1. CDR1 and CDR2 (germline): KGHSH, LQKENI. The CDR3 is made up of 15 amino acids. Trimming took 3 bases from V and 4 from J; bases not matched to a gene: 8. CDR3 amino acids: CASSPDRTVGYGYTF. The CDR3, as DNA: TGTGCCAGCTCACCGGACAGGACCGTCGGCTATGGCTACACCTTC.

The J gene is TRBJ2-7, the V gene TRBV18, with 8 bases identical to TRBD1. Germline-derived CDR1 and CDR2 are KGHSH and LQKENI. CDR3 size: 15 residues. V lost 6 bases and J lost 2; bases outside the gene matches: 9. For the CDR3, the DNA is TGTGCCAGCTCGCCGGGACAGGTAATCGCCTACGAGCAGTACTTC. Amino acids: CASSPGQVIAYEQYF.

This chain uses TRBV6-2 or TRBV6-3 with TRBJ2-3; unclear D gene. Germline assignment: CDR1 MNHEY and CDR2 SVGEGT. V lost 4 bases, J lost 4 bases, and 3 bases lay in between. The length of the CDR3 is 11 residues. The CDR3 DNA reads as TGTGCCAGCAGTTTATCAGATACGCAGTATTTT. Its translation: CASSLSDTQYF.

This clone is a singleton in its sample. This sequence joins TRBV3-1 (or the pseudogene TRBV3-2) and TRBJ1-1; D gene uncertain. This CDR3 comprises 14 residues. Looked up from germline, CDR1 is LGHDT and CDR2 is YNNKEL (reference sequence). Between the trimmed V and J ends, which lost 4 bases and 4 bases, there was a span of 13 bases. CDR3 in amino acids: CASSPQTVSTEAFF. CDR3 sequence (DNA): TGTGCCAGCAGCCCACAGACGGTGTCCACTGAAGCTTTCTTT.

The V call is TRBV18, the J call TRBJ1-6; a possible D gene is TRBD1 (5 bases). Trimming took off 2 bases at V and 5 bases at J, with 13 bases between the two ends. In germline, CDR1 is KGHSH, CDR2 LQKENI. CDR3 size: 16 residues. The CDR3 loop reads CASSPVGTSHNSPLHF. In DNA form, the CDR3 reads TGTGCCAGCTCACCAGTGGGGACTAGCCATAATTCACCCCTCCACTTT.

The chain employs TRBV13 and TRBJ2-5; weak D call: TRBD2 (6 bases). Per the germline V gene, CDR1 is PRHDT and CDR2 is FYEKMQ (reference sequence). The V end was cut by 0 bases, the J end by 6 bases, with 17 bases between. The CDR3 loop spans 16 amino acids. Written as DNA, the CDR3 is TGTGCCAGCAGCTTAGGCCGGGGAGGCAGTGCCAAGACCCAGTACTTC. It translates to CASSLGRGGSAKTQYF.

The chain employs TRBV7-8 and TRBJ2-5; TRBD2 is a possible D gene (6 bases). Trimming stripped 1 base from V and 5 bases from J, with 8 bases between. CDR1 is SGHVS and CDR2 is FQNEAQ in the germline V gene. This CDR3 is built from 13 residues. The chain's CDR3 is CASSLGGRETQYF. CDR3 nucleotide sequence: TGTGCCAGCAGCTTAGGTGGGAGGGAGACCCAGTACTTC.

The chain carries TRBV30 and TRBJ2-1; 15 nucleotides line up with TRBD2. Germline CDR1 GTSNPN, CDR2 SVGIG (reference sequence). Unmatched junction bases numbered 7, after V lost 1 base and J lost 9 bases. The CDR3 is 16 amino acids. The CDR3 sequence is CAWSGGLAGGGGEQFF. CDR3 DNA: TGTGCCTGGAGTGGGGGACTAGCGGGGGGCGGGGGTGAGCAGTTCTTC. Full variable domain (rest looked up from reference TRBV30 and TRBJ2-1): SQTIHQWPATLVQPVGSPLSLECTVEGTSNPNLYWYRQAAGRGLQLLFYSVGIGQISSEVPQNLSASRPQDRQFILSSKKLLLSDSGFYLCAWSGGLAGGGGEQFFGPGTRLTVL.

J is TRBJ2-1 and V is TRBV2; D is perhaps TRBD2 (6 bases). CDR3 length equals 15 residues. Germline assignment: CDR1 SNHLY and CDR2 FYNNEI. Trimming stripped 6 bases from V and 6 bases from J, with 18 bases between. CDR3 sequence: CASRSLGGVFNEQFF. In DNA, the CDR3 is TGTGCCAGCAGGAGCCTTGGAGGGGTGTTCAATGAGCAGTTCTTC.

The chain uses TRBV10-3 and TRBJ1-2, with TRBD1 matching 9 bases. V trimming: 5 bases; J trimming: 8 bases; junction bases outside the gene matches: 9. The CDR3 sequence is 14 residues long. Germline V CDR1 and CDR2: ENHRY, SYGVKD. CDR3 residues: CAISRTGELGGYTF. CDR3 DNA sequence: TGTGCCATCAGTCGGACAGGGGAATTAGGAGGCTACACCTTC.

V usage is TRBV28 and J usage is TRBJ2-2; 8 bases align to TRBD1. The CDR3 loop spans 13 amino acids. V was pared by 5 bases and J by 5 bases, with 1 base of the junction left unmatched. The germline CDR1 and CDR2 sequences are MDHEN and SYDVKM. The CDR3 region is CASSTGGTGELFF. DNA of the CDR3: TGTGCCAGCAGTACAGGGGGTACCGGGGAGCTGTTTTTT. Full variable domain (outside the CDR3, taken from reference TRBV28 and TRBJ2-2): DVKVTQSSRYLVKRTGEKVFLECVQDMDHENMFWYRQDPGLGLRLIYFSYDVKMKEKGDIPEGYSVSREKKERFSLILESASTNQTSMYLCASSTGGTGELFFGEGSRLTVL.

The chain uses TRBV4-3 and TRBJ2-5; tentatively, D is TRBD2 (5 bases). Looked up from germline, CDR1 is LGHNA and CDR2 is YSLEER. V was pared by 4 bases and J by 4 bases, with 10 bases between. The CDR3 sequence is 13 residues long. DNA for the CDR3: TGCGCCAGCAGCCCTCAAGAGGGAGAGACCCAGTACTTC. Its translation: CASSPQEGETQYF.

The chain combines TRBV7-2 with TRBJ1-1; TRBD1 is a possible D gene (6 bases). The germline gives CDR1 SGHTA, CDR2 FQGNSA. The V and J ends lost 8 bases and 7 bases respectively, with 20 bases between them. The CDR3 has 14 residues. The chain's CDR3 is CASGRGTPEGEAFF. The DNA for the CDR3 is TGTGCCAGCGGACGAGGGACACCCGAGGGTGAAGCTTTCTTT.

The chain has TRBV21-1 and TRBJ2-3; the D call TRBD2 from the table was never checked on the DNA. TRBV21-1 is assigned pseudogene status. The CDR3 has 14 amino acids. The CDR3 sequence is CASSCLAGADTQYF. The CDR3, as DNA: TGTGCCAGCAGTTGCCTAGCGGGAGCAGATACGCAGTATTTT.